These 24 T cell receptor beta chains share one sample of origin, sequenced in a study of beta chain features in type 1 diabetes. The sequenced template was cDNA made from the entire isolated RNA. The table came from immunoSEQ multiplex PCR; TCRdb's copy has only in-frame clones and leaves some out. The repertoire holds 140,000 to 150,000 clones, with under 11% as singletons. Source material: naive CD4+ T cells from blood. The source of these receptors is a man aged 18 to 29 in good health.

This clone was observed a few times. This sequence joins TRBV19 and TRBJ1-2; TRBD1 is a possible D gene (6 bases). V was pared by 4 bases and J by 1 base, with 13 bases between. The CDR3 has 15 amino acids. Germline CDR1 and CDR2: LNHDA and SQIVND (reference sequence). For the CDR3, the DNA is TGTGCCAGTAGTAAGTGGACAGACATTAACTATGGCTACACCTTC. Translation gives CASSKWTDINYGYTF.

As concerns this clone: Other DNA sequences from this sample encode an identical CDR3 as well. V usage is TRBV9 and J usage is TRBJ2-1; no clear D gene. The CDR3 runs to 15 residues. V dropped 0 bases and J dropped 0 bases, with 7 bases sitting between them. The germline V gene has CDR1 SGDLS and CDR2 YYNGEE. The CDR3 DNA reads TGTGCCAGCAGCGTAGGGGCGAGCTCCTACAATGAGCAGTTCTTC. Translating gives CASSVGASSYNEQFF.

In the case of this clone: The junction departs from the called germline gene at one end, perhaps through a read error. This sequence joins TRBV5-1 and TRBJ2-1; 11 bases are shared with TRBD2. CDR1 SGHRS and CDR2 YFSETQ come from the germline V gene. The CDR3 has 17 residues. CDR3 in DNA: TGCGCCAGCAGCGCCACTACTAGCGGGGGCCCCTACAATGAGAAGTTCTTC. This gives the protein CASSATTSGGPYNEKFF. Supplemented by reference TRBV5-1 and TRBJ2-1, the full variable domain reads KAGVTQTPRYLIKTRGQQVTLSCSPISGHRSVSWYQQTPGQGLQFLFEYFSETQRNKGNFPGRFSGRQFSNSRSEMNVSTLELGDSALYLCASSATTSGGPYNEKFFGPGTRLTVL.

This rearrangement joins TRBV7-2 to TRBJ2-5; D unclear. The ends were cut back, 5 bases at V and 2 bases at J, with 21 bases in the middle. Germline CDR1 SGHTA, CDR2 FQGNSA. The CDR3 has 17 amino acids. CDR3 in amino acids: CASSPIISAVRQETQYF. The CDR3 region has the DNA TGTGCCAGCAGCCCTATCATCAGCGCAGTTAGACAAGAGACCCAGTACTTC.

A few counts support this clone. The chain links TRBV2 to TRBJ2-5; TRBD1 matches 7 bases. The CDR3 extends over 15 amino acids. J was trimmed by 5 bases and V by 5 bases; bases with no gene match: 11. The germline V gene encodes CDR1 SNHLY and CDR2 FYNNEI. The CDR3 loop reads CASSQTQGVWETQYF. Here the CDR3 DNA reads TGTGCCAGCAGTCAAACCCAGGGGGTTTGGGAGACCCAGTACTTC.

The gene calls are TRBV7-2 and TRBJ2-1; 14 positions match TRBD2. This CDR3 has 16 amino acids. Germline assignment: CDR1 SGHTA and CDR2 FQGNSA. J gave up 9 bases and V 5 bases, and 9 bases lay outside the gene matches. CDR3 sequence reads: CASSIKTSGGGPEQFF. The CDR3 DNA is TGTGCCAGCAGCATAAAGACTAGCGGGGGGGGTCCTGAGCAGTTCTTC.

The chain uses TRBV11-1 and TRBJ1-5; maybe TRBD1 (6 bases). V lost 4 bases to trimming and J lost 3 bases, with 13 bases between them. There are 15 residues in the CDR3. Germline V lookup: CDR1 SGHAT, CDR2 FQDESV (reference sequence). The CDR3 protein is CASSSGQGINQPQHF. DNA of the CDR3: TGTGCCAGCAGCTCCGGCCAGGGGATCAATCAGCCCCAGCATTTT.

The gene calls are TRBV18 and TRBJ1-1; D might be TRBD1 (5 bases). The V end was cut by 4 bases, the J end by 4 bases, with 10 bases between. The CDR3 spans 13 residues. Germline loops: CDR1 KGHSH, CDR2 LQKENI. This chain's CDR3 is CASSQGEATEAFF. In DNA form, the CDR3 reads TGTGCCAGCTCACAAGGGGAGGCCACTGAAGCTTTCTTT. The complete variable domain, with remaining parts taken from reference TRBV18 and TRBJ1-1, reads NAGVMQNPRHLVRRRGQEARLRCSPMKGHSHVYWYRQLPEEGLKFMVYLQKENIIDESGMPKERFSAEFPKEGPSILRIQQVVRGDSAAYFCASSQGEATEAFFGQGTRLTVV.

The chain links TRBV7-9 to TRBJ1-6; 7 nucleotides line up with TRBD1. The CDR3 length is 14 residues. Losses at the gene ends were 5 bases for V and 9 bases for J; bases not matched to a gene: 7. Germline V gives CDR1 SEHNR, CDR2 FQNEAQ (reference sequence). The CDR3 DNA is TGTGCCAGCAGCCCGACAGGGAGAGGTTCACCCCTCCACTTT. Its protein is CASSPTGRGSPLHF.

V usage is TRBV12-5 and J usage is TRBJ2-3, with a weak D call TRBD1 (6 bases). The CDR3 length is 16 residues. In germline, CDR1 is LGHNT, CDR2 FRNRAP. The germline V and J ends were trimmed by 0 bases and 0 bases, with 10 bases remaining between them. The CDR3 DNA sequence: TGTGCTAGTGGTTTGGTAAGGGACAAAAGCACAGATACGCAGTATTTT. Translation: CASGLVRDKSTDTQYF.

In its sample, this clone was seen many times. J is TRBJ1-4 and V is TRBV30; unclear D gene. From germline, CDR1 is GTSNPN and CDR2 SVGIG (reference sequence). The germline V and J ends were trimmed by 3 bases and 5 bases, with 13 bases remaining between them. This CDR3 has 14 residues. CDR3 residues: CAWRFGNANEKLFF. CDR3 bases: TGTGCCTGGAGGTTCGGGAACGCCAATGAAAAACTGTTTTTT.

This clone has just a few counts. V usage is TRBV2 and J usage is TRBJ2-7; D might be TRBD1 (5 bases). This CDR3 region has 13 residues. Deletions cut 7 bases from V and 1 base from J, with 11 bases between. The germline gives CDR1 SNHLY, CDR2 FYNNEI. The CDR3 here is CASMRDSSYEQYF. The DNA for the CDR3 is TGTGCCAGCATGCGAGACAGTTCCTACGAGCAGTACTTC.

This clone was recorded only once. The V call is TRBV10-3, the J call TRBJ1-5; 8 bases agree with TRBD1. Germline loops: CDR1 ENHRY, CDR2 SYGVKD. CDR3 length: 15 amino acids. V shed 0 bases and J 6 bases; nucleotides not matched to a gene: 4. The CDR3, as DNA: TGTGCCATCAGTGAGTCTCTTACAGGGGGTCAGCCCCAGCATTTT. Translation: CAISESLTGGQPQHF.

The chain combines TRBV5-6 with TRBJ2-3; 10 nucleotides match TRBD2. This CDR3 has 16 amino acids. The V segment lost 3 bases and the J segment 1 base; nucleotides outside the gene matches: 5. Germline CDR1 and CDR2: SGHDT and YYEEEE. This CDR3 is CASSSPGTSGTDTQYF. DNA for the CDR3: TGTGCCAGCAGCTCTCCCGGGACTAGCGGCACAGATACGCAGTATTTT. Supplemented by reference TRBV5-6 and TRBJ2-3, the full variable domain reads DAGVTQSPTHLIKTRGQQVTLRCSPKSGHDTVSWYQQALGQGPQFIFQYYEEEERQRGNFPDRFSGHQFPNYSSELNVNALLLGDSALYLCASSSPGTSGTDTQYFGPGTRLTVL.

This clone was observed a handful of times. This chain links TRBV5-4 with TRBJ2-2; D is possibly TRBD2 (6 bases). V lost 0 bases and J 4 bases, leaving 7 bases between the germline ends. CDR3 length: 14 amino acids. Germline loops: CDR1 SGHNT, CDR2 YYREEE (reference sequence). The CDR3 loop reads CASSLGGVTGELFF. Here the CDR3 DNA reads TGTGCCAGCAGCTTGGGCGGGGTCACCGGGGAGCTGTTTTTT. Combining the CDR3 with reference TRBV5-4 and TRBJ2-2 gives the whole variable domain ETGVTQSPTHLIKTRGQQVTLRCSSQSGHNTVSWYQQALGQGPQFIFQYYREEENGRGNFPPRFSGLQFPNYSSELNVNALELDDSALYLCASSLGGVTGELFFGEGSRLTVL.

This clone was seen more than once but under ten times. This chain links TRBV7-3 with TRBJ2-2; 7 bases match TRBD1. With V trimmed by 5 bases and J by 4 bases, 13 bases remained unmatched. This CDR3 has 17 residues. Germline V gene lookup returns CDR1 SGHTA and CDR2 FQGTGA. The CDR3: CASSDRYRGRATGELFF. In nucleotides, the CDR3 is TGTGCCAGCAGCGACCGATACAGGGGACGGGCCACCGGGGAGCTGTTTTTT.

J is TRBJ2-3 and V is TRBV7-8; 8 bases fit TRBD1. Germline CDR1 SGHVS, CDR2 FQNEAQ. The V and J ends lost 5 bases and 3 bases, in that order; junction bases with no gene match: 4. CDR3 length: 14 amino acids. In DNA form, the CDR3 reads TGTGCCAGCAGCCTTACAGGGGGAACAGATACGCAGTATTTT. It encodes CASSLTGGTDTQYF.

A few counts support this clone. The chain couples TRBV5-1 to TRBJ1-2, with a tentative D call TRBD1 (5 bases). The V gene lost 0 bases and the J gene lost 8 bases, with 23 bases spanning the gap. The germline gives CDR1 SGHRS, CDR2 YFSETQ. There are 17 residues in the CDR3. The CDR3 sequence is CASSLEARDDFSSGYTF. The CDR3 DNA reads as TGCGCCAGCAGCTTGGAAGCCAGGGATGATTTTAGTTCGGGCTACACCTTC.

The chain is built from TRBV10-3 and TRBJ1-6; D is uncertain. This CDR3 is 14 amino acids long. Trimming removed 0 bases at V and 8 bases at J, with 8 bases between. CDR1 and CDR2 (germline): ENHRY, SYGVKD. CDR3: CAISESNGDSPLHF. The CDR3 DNA reads as TGTGCCATCAGTGAGTCGAACGGGGATTCACCCCTCCACTTT.

Only a few counts were recorded for this clone. DNA for the CDR3: TGTGCCAGCTCAACGGACAGGGTTCGGGAAAAACTGTTTTTT. This encodes CASSTDRVREKLFF. The chain has TRBV18 and TRBJ1-4; 8 bases line up with TRBD1. Germline trimming cut 5 bases from V and 8 bases from J; bases unmatched to any gene: 7. CDR1 and CDR2 from the germline V gene are KGHSH and LQKENI. The CDR3 extends over 14 amino acids.

This clone was seen a few times. The genes are TRBV11-2 and TRBJ2-5; a possible D gene is TRBD2 (5 bases). V was trimmed by 0 bases and J by 5 bases, leaving 19 bases between them. The CDR3 consists of 17 residues. CDR1 and CDR2 (germline): SGHAT, FQNNGV. The CDR3 DNA reads TGTGCCAGCAGCTTAGAAGGTTTAGGGCGGGCAATCGAGACCCAGTACTTC. Its translation is CASSLEGLGRAIETQYF. Complete variable domain (other parts from reference TRBV11-2 and TRBJ2-5): EAGVAQSPRYKIIEKRQSVAFWCNPISGHATLYWYQQILGQGPKLLIQFQNNGVVDDSQLPKDRFSAERLKGVDSTLKIQPAKLEDSAVYLCASSLEGLGRAIETQYFGPGTRLLVL.

There are many counts of this clone. The chain is built from TRBV18 and TRBJ1-6; D might be TRBD1 (6 bases). Germline V lookup: CDR1 KGHSH, CDR2 LQKENI. Trimming stripped 3 bases from V and 7 bases from J, with 25 bases between. The CDR3 spans 19 residues. The CDR3 reads CASSPSTITGPWNNSPLHF. DNA for the CDR3: TGTGCCAGCTCACCGAGCACCATTACAGGGCCATGGAACAATTCACCCCTCCACTTT.

The chain couples TRBV7-9 to TRBJ1-6, with 11 bases that match TRBD1. Germline lookup yields CDR1 SEHNR and CDR2 FQNEAQ (reference sequence). CDR3 size: 19 residues. V trimming: 0 bases; J trimming: 0 bases; junction bases outside the gene matches: 4. Here the CDR3 DNA reads TGTGCCAGCAGCTTAGCCGGGACAGGGGGTTTCTCCTATAATTCACCCCTCCACTTT. Protein product: CASSLAGTGGFSYNSPLHF.

This clone was counted only a few times. The chain couples TRBV5-1 to TRBJ2-3, with 8 bases lining up with TRBD1. CDR3 length equals 14 residues. J was trimmed by 3 bases and V by 7 bases; bases with no gene match: 7. CDR1 is SGHRS and CDR2 is YFSETQ in the germline V gene. The CDR3 bases are TGCGCCAGCGGAGAACAGGGGGAGACAGATACGCAGTATTTT. Translation gives CASGEQGETDTQYF.